This TCR beta chain was sequenced in a study of human T cells and chemical hapten exposure. Time point given: patch test 2, 6 weeks after DPC sensitization. Indicated treatment: therapeutic diphenylcyclopropenone sensitization with weekly scalp DPC. Samples of blood were obtained prior to the application of each patch test. Germline V gene lookup returns CDR1 SGHTA and CDR2 FQGNSA. Trimming cost V 5 bases and J 4 bases, with 14 bases left between them. This CDR3 comprises 14 residues. TCRdb processed the RACE reads anew with MiXCR; each CDR3 protein has one entry. The sample holds 350,000 to 400,000 distinct CDR3 sequences, 6% to 7% seen once. This clonotype was seen only a few times.

This material consisted of whole blood, taken in connection with sensitization to the hapten diphenylcyclopropenone (DPC). This receptor was identified in a woman under 30 with alopecia areata. Some clones in this sample may be carry-over from other donors' samples. The chain uses TRBV7-2 and TRBJ1-1; D is possibly TRBD1 (5 bases). The CDR3 DNA is TGTGCCAGCAGCCGTATATACCAGGGCACTGAAGCTTTCTTT. Protein product: CASSRIYQGTEAFF.